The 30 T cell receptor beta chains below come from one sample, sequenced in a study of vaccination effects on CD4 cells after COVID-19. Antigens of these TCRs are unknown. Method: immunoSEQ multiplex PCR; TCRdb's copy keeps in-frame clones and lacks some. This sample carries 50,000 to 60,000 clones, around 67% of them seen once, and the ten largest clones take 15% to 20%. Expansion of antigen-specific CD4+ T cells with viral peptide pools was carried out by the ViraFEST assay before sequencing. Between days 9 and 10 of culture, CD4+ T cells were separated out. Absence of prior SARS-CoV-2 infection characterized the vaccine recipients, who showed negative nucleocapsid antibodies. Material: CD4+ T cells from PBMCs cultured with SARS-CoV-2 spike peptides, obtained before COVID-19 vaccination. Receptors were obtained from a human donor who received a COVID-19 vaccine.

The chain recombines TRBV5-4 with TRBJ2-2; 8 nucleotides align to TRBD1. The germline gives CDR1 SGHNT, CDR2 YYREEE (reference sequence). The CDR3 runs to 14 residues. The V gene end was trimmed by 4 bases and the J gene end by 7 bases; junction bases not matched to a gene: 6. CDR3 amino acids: CASSGQGEFGELFF. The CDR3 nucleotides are TGTGCCAGCAGCGGACAGGGAGAGTTCGGGGAGCTGTTTTTT.

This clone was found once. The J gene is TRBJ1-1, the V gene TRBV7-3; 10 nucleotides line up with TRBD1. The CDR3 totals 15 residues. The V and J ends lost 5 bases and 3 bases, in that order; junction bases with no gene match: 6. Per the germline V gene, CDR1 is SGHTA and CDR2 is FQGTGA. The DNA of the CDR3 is TGTGCCAGCAGCCCTTGGGACAGGGGAGACACTGAAGCTTTCTTT. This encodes CASSPWDRGDTEAFF.

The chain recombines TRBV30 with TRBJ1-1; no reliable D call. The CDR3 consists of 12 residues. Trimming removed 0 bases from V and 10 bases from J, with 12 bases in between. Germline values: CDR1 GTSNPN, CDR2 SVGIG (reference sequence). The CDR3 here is CAWSVPGRRAFF. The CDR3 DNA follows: TGTGCCTGGAGTGTACCCGGGAGACGAGCTTTCTTT.

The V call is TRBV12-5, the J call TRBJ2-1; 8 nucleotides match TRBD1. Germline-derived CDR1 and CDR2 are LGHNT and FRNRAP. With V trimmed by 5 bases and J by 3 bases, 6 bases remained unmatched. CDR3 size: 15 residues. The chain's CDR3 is CASGRDRGGYNEQFF. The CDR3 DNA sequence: TGTGCTAGTGGTCGTGACAGGGGTGGCTACAATGAGCAGTTCTTC.

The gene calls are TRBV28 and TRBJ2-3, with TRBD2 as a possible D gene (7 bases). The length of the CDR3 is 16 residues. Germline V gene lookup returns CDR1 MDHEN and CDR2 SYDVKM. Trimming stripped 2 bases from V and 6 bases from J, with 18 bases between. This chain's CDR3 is CASSLGGAQNSDTQYF. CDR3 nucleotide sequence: TGTGCCAGCAGTTTAGGGGGGGCGCAGAATTCTGATACGCAGTATTTT. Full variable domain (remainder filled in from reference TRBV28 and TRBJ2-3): DVKVTQSSRYLVKRTGEKVFLECVQDMDHENMFWYRQDPGLGLRLIYFSYDVKMKEKGDIPEGYSVSREKKERFSLILESASTNQTSMYLCASSLGGAQNSDTQYFGPGTRLTVL.

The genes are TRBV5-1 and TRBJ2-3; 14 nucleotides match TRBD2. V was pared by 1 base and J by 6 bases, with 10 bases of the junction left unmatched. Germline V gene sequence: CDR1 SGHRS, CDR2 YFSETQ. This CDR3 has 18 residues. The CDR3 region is CASSLTPGLAGGVDTQYF. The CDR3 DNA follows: TGCGCCAGCAGCTTGACCCCCGGACTAGCGGGAGGAGTGGATACGCAGTATTTT.

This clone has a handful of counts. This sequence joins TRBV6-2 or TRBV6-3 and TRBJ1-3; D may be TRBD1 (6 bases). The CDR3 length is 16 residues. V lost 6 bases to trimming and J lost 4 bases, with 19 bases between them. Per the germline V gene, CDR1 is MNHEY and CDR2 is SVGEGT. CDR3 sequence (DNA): TGTGCCAGCAGCCCTACCGGGGGCTGGTACGGAAACACCATATATTTT. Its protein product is CASSPTGGWYGNTIYF.

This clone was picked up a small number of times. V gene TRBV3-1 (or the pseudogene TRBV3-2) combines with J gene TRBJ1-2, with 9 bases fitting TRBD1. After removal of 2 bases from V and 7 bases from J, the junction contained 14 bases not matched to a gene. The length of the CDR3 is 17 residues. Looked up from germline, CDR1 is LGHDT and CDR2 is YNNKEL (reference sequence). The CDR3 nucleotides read TGTGCCAGCAGCCAACTGACAGGGGGTTCGTCTGGCTCTGGCTACACCTTC. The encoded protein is CASSQLTGGSSGSGYTF.

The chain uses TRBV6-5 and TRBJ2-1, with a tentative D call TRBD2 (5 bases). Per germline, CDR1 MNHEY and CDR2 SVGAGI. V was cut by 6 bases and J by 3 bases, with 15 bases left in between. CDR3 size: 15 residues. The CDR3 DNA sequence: TGTGCCAGCAGCCCCGGAGGAACGAACTACAATGAGCAGTTCTTC. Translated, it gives CASSPGGTNYNEQFF.

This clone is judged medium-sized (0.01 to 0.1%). The CDR3, as DNA: TGTGCCAGTAGTTATAGGGATTCACCCCTCCACTTT. This codes for CASSYRDSPLHF. V and J are TRBV19 and TRBJ1-6, with D unclear. The CDR3 is 12 amino acids. In germline, CDR1 is LNHDA, CDR2 SQIVND (reference sequence). The V end was cut by 5 bases, the J end by 8 bases, with 7 bases between.

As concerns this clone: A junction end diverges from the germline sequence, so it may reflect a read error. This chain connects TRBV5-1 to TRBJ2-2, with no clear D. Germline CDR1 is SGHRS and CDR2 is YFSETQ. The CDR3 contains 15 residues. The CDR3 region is CTSSFDQMNTGELFF. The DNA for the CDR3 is TGCACCAGCAGCTTCGACCAGATGAACACCGGGGAGCTGTTTTTT.

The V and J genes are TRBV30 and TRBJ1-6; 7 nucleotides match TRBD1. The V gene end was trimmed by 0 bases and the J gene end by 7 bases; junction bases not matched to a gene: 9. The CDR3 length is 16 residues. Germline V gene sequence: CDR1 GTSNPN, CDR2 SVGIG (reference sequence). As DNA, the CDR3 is TGTGCCTGGAGTGTACCCGGACAGGCGAAAAATTCACCCCTCCACTTT. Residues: CAWSVPGQAKNSPLHF.

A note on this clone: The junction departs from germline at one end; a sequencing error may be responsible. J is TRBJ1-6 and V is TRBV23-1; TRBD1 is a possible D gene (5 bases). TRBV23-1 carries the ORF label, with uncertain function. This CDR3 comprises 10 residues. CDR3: CASGGEGLGF. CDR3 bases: TGCGCCAGCGGGGGGGAGGGGCTGGGGTTT.

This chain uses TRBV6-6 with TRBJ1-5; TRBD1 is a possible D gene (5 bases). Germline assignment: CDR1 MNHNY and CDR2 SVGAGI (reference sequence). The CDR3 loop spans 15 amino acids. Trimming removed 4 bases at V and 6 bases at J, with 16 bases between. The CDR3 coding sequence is TGTGCCAGCAGTTCGGGGGGAAAGAGTGGTCAGCCCCAGCATTTT. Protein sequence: CASSSGGKSGQPQHF.

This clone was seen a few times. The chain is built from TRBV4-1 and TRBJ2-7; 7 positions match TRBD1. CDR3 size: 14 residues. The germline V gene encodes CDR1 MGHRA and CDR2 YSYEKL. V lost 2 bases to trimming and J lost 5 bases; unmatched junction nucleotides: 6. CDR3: CASSQYDRVNEQYF. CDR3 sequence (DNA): TGCGCCAGCAGCCAATATGACAGGGTTAACGAGCAGTACTTC.

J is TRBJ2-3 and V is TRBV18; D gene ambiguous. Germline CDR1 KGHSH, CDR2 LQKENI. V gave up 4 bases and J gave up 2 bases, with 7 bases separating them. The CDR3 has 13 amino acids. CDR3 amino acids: CASSQTFTDTQYF. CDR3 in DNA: TGTGCCAGCTCACAAACCTTCACAGATACGCAGTATTTT.

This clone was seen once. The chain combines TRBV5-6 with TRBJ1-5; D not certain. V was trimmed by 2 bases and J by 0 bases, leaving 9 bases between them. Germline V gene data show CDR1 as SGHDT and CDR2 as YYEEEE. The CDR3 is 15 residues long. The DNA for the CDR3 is TGTGCCAGCAGCTTCGGCGGGGTTAGCAATCAGCCCCAGCATTTT. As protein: CASSFGGVSNQPQHF.

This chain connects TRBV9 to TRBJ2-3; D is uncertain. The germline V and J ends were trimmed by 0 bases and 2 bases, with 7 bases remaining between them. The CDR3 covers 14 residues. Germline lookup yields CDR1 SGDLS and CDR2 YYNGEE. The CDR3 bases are TGTGCCAGCAGCGTAGGCGGTTCCACAGATACGCAGTATTTT. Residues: CASSVGGSTDTQYF. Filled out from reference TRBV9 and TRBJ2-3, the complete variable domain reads DSGVTQTPKHLITATGQRVTLRCSPRSGDLSVYWYQQSLDQGLQFLIQYYNGEERAKGNILERFSAQQFPDLHSELNLSSLELGDSALYFCASSVGGSTDTQYFGPGTRLTVL.

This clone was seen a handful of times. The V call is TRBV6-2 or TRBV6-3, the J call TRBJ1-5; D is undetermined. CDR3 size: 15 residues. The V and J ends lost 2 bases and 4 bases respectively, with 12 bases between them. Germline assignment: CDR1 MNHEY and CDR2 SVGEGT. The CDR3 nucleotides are TGTGCCAGCAGTTACATTTCCGGAGTTAATCAGCCCCAGCATTTT. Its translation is CASSYISGVNQPQHF.

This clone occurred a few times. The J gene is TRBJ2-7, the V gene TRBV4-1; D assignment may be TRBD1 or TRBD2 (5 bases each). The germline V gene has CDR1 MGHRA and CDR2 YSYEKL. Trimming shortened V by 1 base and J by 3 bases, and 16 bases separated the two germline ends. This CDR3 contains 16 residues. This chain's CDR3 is CASSQGPGRHLYEQYF. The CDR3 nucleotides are TGCGCCAGCAGCCAAGGTCCGGGACGGCACCTCTACGAGCAGTACTTC.

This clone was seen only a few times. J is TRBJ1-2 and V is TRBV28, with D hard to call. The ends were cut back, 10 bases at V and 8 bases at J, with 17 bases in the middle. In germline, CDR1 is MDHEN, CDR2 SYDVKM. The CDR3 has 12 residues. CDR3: CATTDMTNGYTF. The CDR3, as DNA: TGTGCCACTACCGACATGACGAACGGCTACACCTTC.

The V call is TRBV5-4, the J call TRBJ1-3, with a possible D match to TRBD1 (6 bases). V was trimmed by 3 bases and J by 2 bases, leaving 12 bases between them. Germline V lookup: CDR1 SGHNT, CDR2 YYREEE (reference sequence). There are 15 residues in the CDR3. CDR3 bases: TGTGCCAGCAGCTACCAGGGGATCCCTGGAAACACCATATATTTT. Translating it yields CASSYQGIPGNTIYF.

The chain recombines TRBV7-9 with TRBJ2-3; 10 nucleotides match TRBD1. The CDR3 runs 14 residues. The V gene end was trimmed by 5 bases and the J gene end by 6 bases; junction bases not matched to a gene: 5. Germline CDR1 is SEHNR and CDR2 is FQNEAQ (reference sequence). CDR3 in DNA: TGTGCCAGCAGCGCTTGGGACAGGGGTGATACGCAGTATTTT. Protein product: CASSAWDRGDTQYF.

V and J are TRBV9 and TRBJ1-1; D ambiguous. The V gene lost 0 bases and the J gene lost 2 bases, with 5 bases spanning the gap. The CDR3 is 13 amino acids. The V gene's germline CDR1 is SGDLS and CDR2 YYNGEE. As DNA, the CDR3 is TGTGCCAGCAGCGTAGTAAAAAACACTGAAGCTTTCTTT. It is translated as CASSVVKNTEAFF.

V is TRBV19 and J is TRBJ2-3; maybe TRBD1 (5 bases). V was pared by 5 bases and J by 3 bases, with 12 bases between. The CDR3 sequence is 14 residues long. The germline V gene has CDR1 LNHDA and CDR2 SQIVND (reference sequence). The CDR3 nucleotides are TGTGCCAGTAGTCCCATGCAGGGAACAGATACGCAGTATTTT. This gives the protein CASSPMQGTDTQYF.

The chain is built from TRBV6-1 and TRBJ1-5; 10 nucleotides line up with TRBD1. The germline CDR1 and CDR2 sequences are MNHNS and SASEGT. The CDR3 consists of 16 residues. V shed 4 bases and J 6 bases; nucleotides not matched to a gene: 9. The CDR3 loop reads CASSGGTGEGSQPQHF. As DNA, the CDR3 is TGTGCCAGCAGTGGAGGGACAGGGGAAGGGAGTCAGCCCCAGCATTTT.

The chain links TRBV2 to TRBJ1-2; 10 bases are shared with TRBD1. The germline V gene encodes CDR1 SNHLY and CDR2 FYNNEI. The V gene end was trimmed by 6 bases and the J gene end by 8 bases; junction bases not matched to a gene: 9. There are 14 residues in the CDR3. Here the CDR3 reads CASSPGQGKRGYTF. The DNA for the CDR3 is TGTGCCAGCAGCCCGGGACAGGGGAAGCGGGGCTACACCTTC.

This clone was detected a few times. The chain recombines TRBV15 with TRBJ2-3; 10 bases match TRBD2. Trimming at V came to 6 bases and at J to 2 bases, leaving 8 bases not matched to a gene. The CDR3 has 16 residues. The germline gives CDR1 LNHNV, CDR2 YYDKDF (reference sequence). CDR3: CATRQGGLALTDTQYF. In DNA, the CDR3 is TGTGCCACCAGGCAGGGGGGACTAGCGCTCACAGATACGCAGTATTTT.

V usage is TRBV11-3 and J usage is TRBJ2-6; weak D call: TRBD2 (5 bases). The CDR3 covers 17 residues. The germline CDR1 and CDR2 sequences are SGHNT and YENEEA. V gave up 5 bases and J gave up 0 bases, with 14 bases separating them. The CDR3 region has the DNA TGTGCCAGCAGCCCAAACACGGGGAGCTCTGGGGCCAACGTCCTGACTTTC. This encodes CASSPNTGSSGANVLTF.

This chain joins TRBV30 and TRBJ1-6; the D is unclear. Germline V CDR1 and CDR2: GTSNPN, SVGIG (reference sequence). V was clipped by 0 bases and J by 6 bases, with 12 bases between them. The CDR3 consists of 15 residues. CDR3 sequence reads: CAWSVPFGGNSPLHF. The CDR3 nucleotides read TGTGCCTGGAGTGTACCGTTCGGTGGTAATTCACCCCTCCACTTT. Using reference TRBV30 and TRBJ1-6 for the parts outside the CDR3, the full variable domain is SQTIHQWPATLVQPVGSPLSLECTVEGTSNPNLYWYRQAAGRGLQLLFYSVGIGQISSEVPQNLSASRPQDRQFILSSKKLLLSDSGFYLCAWSVPFGGNSPLHFGNGTRLTVT.